The clone carrying this T cell receptor (beta chain) was observed a few times. As yet, its antigen is unknown. One junction end does not reproduce the germline sequence, and a read error may be involved. The CDR3 sequence is 14 residues long. Germline-derived CDR1 and CDR2 are SSHAT and FNYEAQ (reference sequence). The sample belongs to a study of T cells after yellow fever vaccination. General study points: The secondary response was weaker but peaked faster, day 5 versus 15. FACS-sorted repertoires could harbor abundant contaminating bulk-population clonotypes.

For TCR, cDNA came from 5'RACE template switching, which added a universal primer site and UMIs. Each CDR3 protein is one row after TCRdb ran MiXCR on the 5' RACE reads. The table has 450,000 to 600,000 distinct CDR3 sequences, about 13% seen once; the top ten hold over 13%. This chain joins TRBV7-7 and TRBJ2-2, with D possibly TRBD1 on 7 matching bases. The specimen comprised PBMCs, sampled on the day of the yellow fever booster vaccination. This receptor was obtained from a man aged 30-40 years who received the YFV17D yellow fever vaccine. CDR3: CASSPQGGAGELFF. CDR3 coding DNA: TGTGCTAGCAGCCCCCAGGGGGGCGCCGGGGAGCTGTTTTTT.